One and the same sample provided the 18 T cell receptor beta chains below, sequenced in a study of shared clonotypes between healthy human individuals. The protocol was immunoSEQ multiplex PCR, while the TCRdb copy is restricted to in-frame clones and leaves out a portion. The table has over a million clones, roughly 74% seen once; the top ten hold roughly 0.62%. Input material: memory CD4+ T cells from PBMCs. This sample's subset: CD45RA-negative fraction. Source of these receptors: a man aged 18 to 29 in good health. Some clones in this sample may be carry-over from other donors' samples.

The chain carries TRBV6-1 and TRBJ2-7, with D tentatively TRBD2 (5 bases). V was trimmed by 1 base and J by 2 bases, leaving 21 bases between them. Germline lookup yields CDR1 MNHNS and CDR2 SASEGT. The CDR3 contains 18 residues. The chain's CDR3 is CASSEGLFRGPVTYEQYF. The CDR3 DNA is TGTGCCAGCAGTGAAGGCCTTTTTCGGGGTCCTGTTACCTACGAGCAGTACTTC.

This chain connects TRBV7-2 to TRBJ2-1; D uncertain. Germline-derived CDR1 and CDR2 are SGHTA and FQGNSA. The germline V and J ends were trimmed by 0 bases and 5 bases, with 5 bases remaining between them. This CDR3 is 13 amino acids long. CDR3 region: CASSLALDNEQFF. CDR3 DNA: TGTGCCAGCAGCTTAGCTCTAGACAATGAGCAGTTCTTC. Looking up the rest from reference TRBV7-2 and TRBJ2-1 gives the full variable domain: GAGVSQSPSNKVTEKGKDVELRCDPISGHTALYWYRQSLGQGLEFLIYFQGNSAPDKSGLPSDRFSAERTGGSVSTLTIQRTQQEDSAVYLCASSLALDNEQFFGPGTRLTVL.

The chain joins TRBV7-3 to TRBJ2-7; D is possibly TRBD1 (7 bases). This CDR3 comprises 14 residues. Trimming took off 5 bases at V and 9 bases at J, with 20 bases between the two ends. Germline CDR1 is SGHTA and CDR2 is FQGTGA. The CDR3 region has the DNA TGTGCCAGCAGCCCCCTAGGAGGGACAGCGGGGCAGTACTTC. The encoded protein is CASSPLGGTAGQYF.

The chain has TRBV4-1 and TRBJ2-3; 8 bases map to TRBD2. CDR1 is MGHRA and CDR2 is YSYEKL in the germline V gene. Losses at the gene ends were 2 bases for V and 0 bases for J; bases not matched to a gene: 4. This CDR3 comprises 16 residues. In nucleotides, the CDR3 is TGCGCCAGCAGCCAATACAGCGGGAGTAGCACAGATACGCAGTATTTT. It specifies CASSQYSGSSTDTQYF.

The V call is TRBV7-2, the J call TRBJ2-7, with TRBD1 as a possible D gene (5 bases). Trimming removed 6 bases at V and 2 bases at J, with 14 bases between. The CDR3 has 14 amino acids. Germline assignment: CDR1 SGHTA and CDR2 FQGNSA. The CDR3 bases are TGTGCCAGCAGGCAGGCGGCAGGGACCTACGAGCAGTACTTC. Translating gives CASRQAAGTYEQYF.

The chain employs TRBV30 and TRBJ2-1; 7 nucleotides agree with TRBD2. The germline V gene encodes CDR1 GTSNPN and CDR2 SVGIG (reference sequence). The V and J ends lost 0 bases and 6 bases, in that order; junction bases with no gene match: 14. The CDR3 is made up of 17 amino acids. CDR3: CAWSVRWGGTSANEQFF. The CDR3 DNA reads TGTGCCTGGAGTGTACGTTGGGGGGGGACCTCGGCCAATGAGCAGTTCTTC.

This clone appeared a few times. CDR3 nucleotide sequence: TGCGCCAGCAGTCAATCGATCAGAGGGGATAGCAATCAGCCCCAGCATTTT. Translated, it gives CASSQSIRGDSNQPQHF. V usage is TRBV23-1 and J usage is TRBJ1-5, with D possibly matching TRBD1 (5 bases). TRBV23-1 is annotated as an ORF whose role is uncertain. The CDR3 covers 17 residues. V lost 0 bases and J lost 0, with 12 bases in between.

The V call is TRBV29-1, the J call TRBJ1-5; D is unclear. The CDR3 length is 12 residues. Germline V gene lookup returns CDR1 SQVTM and CDR2 ANQGSEA. V gave up 2 bases and J gave up 11 bases, with 13 bases separating them. The CDR3 here is CSVETDRRSQHF. CDR3 in DNA: TGCAGCGTTGAAACGGACCGACGGTCCCAGCATTTT.

The chain has TRBV5-1 and TRBJ2-1, with 7 bases lining up with TRBD1. Germline CDR1 reads SGHRS; CDR2 reads YFSETQ. This CDR3 has 15 residues. V lost 3 bases, J lost 5 bases, and 8 bases stayed unmatched. The CDR3 is CASSSPTGYNNEQFF. DNA for the CDR3: TGCGCCAGCAGCTCCCCGACAGGGTACAACAATGAGCAGTTCTTC.

Remarks on this clone: This sample includes further DNA sequences coding for the same CDR3. The chain uses TRBV7-2 and TRBJ2-5; the D gene could be TRBD1 or TRBD2 (5 bases each). CDR1 and CDR2 (germline): SGHTA, FQGNSA. This CDR3 has 14 residues. V lost 1 base and J lost 1, with 7 bases in between. For the CDR3, the DNA is TGTGCCAGCAGCTTAGGGGGGAGCCAAGAGACCCAGTACTTC. Encoded protein: CASSLGGSQETQYF.

This clone was observed many times. The J gene is TRBJ2-6, the V gene TRBV10-3; no clear D. Germline lookup yields CDR1 ENHRY and CDR2 SYGVKD. Trimming stripped 6 bases from V and 2 bases from J, with 5 bases between. The CDR3 runs 13 residues. For the CDR3, the DNA is TGTGCCATCAGAGACGCTGGGGCCAACGTCCTGACTTTC. This sequence encodes CAIRDAGANVLTF.

The J gene is TRBJ1-4, the V gene TRBV15; no definite D call. The CDR3 runs 13 residues. Trimming pared 3 bases from V and 8 bases from J, leaving 10 bases between. Germline CDR1 is LNHNV and CDR2 is YYDKDF (reference sequence). The CDR3 loop is CATSSSLGEKLFF. The CDR3 bases are TGTGCCACCAGCAGTAGTCTTGGAGAAAAACTGTTTTTT.

The chain combines TRBV7-9 with TRBJ2-3; 10 nucleotides agree with TRBD2. The CDR3 extends over 19 amino acids. Germline V CDR1 and CDR2: SEHNR, FQNEAQ (reference sequence). After removal of 4 bases from V and 5 bases from J, the junction contained 18 bases not matched to a gene. The CDR3 coding sequence is TGTGCCAGCAGCTCCCCGAGGACGTTTAGCGGGAGGCCCGGAGATACGCAGTATTTT. Amino acid sequence: CASSSPRTFSGRPGDTQYF.

The gene calls are TRBV5-1 and TRBJ2-7, with D possibly TRBD2 on 6 matching bases. The CDR3 covers 18 residues. Germline CDR1 and CDR2: SGHRS and YFSETQ. Between the trimmed V and J ends, which lost 5 bases and 0 bases, there was a span of 24 bases. CDR3 nucleotides: TGCGCCAGCAGTAACGCCGGAGGAATGAGCGGGTACTCCTACGAGCAGTACTTC. Residues: CASSNAGGMSGYSYEQYF.

This chain joins TRBV5-6 and TRBJ1-2; D remains unclear. The CDR3 is 15 residues long. From germline, CDR1 is SGHDT and CDR2 YYEEEE. V gave up 0 bases and J gave up 8 bases, with 17 bases separating them. CDR3 region: CASSLASLPGLGYTF. The CDR3 DNA sequence: TGTGCCAGCAGCTTGGCCTCACTCCCGGGGTTAGGCTACACCTTC.

The V call is TRBV7-3, the J call TRBJ2-1; D perhaps matches TRBD2 (6 bases). Trimming left V 5 bases short and J 9 bases short, with 17 bases between. The CDR3 loop spans 14 amino acids. Per germline, CDR1 SGHTA and CDR2 FQGTGA. The chain's CDR3 is CASSPSGGGSEQFF. In DNA, the CDR3 is TGTGCCAGCAGCCCGTCCGGGGGTGGTAGTGAGCAGTTCTTC.

In regard to this clone: One base away lies a much larger clone, so this may be a sequencing read error. This chain links TRBV25-1 with TRBJ1-2; 7 bases are shared with TRBD1. In germline, CDR1 is MGHDK, CDR2 SYGVNS. This CDR3 is built from 11 residues. V trimming: 6 bases; J trimming: 5 bases; junction bases outside the gene matches: 0. The CDR3 DNA reads TGTGCCAGCAGGACAGGGTATGGCTACACCTTC. Residues: CASRTGYGYTF.

Notes on this clone: A much more abundant neighbour one base away suggests this may be a read error. The chain couples TRBV7-9 to TRBJ1-1; D not resolved. The CDR3 is 13 amino acids. CDR1 is SEHNR and CDR2 is FQNEAQ in the germline V gene (reference sequence). The ends were cut back, 2 bases at V and 1 base at J, with 5 bases in the middle. CDR3 coding DNA: TGTGCCAGCAGCTTAAGGGCGAACACTGAAGCTTTCTTT. Protein product: CASSLRANTEAFF. Full variable domain (rest looked up from reference TRBV7-9 and TRBJ1-1): DTGVSQNPRHKITKRGQNVTFRCDPISEHNRLYWYRQTLGQGPEFLTYFQNEAQLEKSRLLSDRFSAERPKGSFSTLEIQRTEQGDSAMYLCASSLRANTEAFFGQGTRLTVV.